Reported below is one TCR beta chain. This clone was detected only a few times. The antigen it binds to is not known. No base-level quality is on record; no much larger clone is a single base apart. The sample's treatment or condition, from its label and the paper: randomized to nivolumab then ipilimumab (arm A) or the reverse (arm B). No trial patient had received prior DNA-damaging chemotherapy. Samples were obtained from patients with melanoma enrolled in CheckMate 064, a randomized, open-label phase II trial of sequential checkpoint blockade. Genomic DNA from formalin-fixed paraffin-embedded (FFPE) tissue samples served as the input for tumor TCR sequencing. The data originate from a study of sequential checkpoint blockade in melanoma (dated by TCRdb to about 2019). General notes on the study: Patients were randomized 1:1 to first-line nivolumab followed by ipilimumab (arm A) or ipilimumab followed by nivolumab (arm B). Over 20 patients had matched tumor biopsies taken before treatment and at week 13, after single-agent nivolumab (arm A) or ipilimumab (arm B). About 81% of the matched pre- and post-treatment tumor biopsy pairs came from the same lesion. Maintenance nivolumab was given following each of the two trial sequences. DNA from over 75 pretreatment melanoma tumor samples was subjected to TCRbeta immunosequencing. Study-wide findings and limitations: The model for predicting response that combines TCR metrics with mutation burden needs to be validated in larger, independent patient cohorts. Small sample sizes and reduced statistical power limited the analyses of tumor T-cell fraction within each arm. Tumor T-cell fraction and clonality correlated with PD-L1 staining and CD8+ T-cell counts but not with mutational load. Patients whose tumor T-cell fraction and clonality increased by week 13 were about 30 times more likely to achieve clinical benefit. Among patients in arm A, the nivolumab-first arm, pretreatment tumor TIL clonality was associated with response (P = .04).

TCRbeta CDR3 regions were immunosequenced from genomic DNA with the immunoSEQ Assay. Before high-throughput sequencing, genomic DNA was amplified using bias-controlled multiplex PCR. From the authors' description of their analysis: To quantify the absolute abundance of each unique TCRbeta CDR3 region, the sequences were collapsed and filtered. Clonality, defined as 1 minus Pielou's evenness, was calculated using only productive rearrangements. To compute tumor T-cell fraction, TCRbeta template counts were normalized to usable DNA, with usable DNA estimated from several housekeeping genes. A previously published method was used to identify clones whose frequencies were significantly greater in on-treatment samples than in baseline samples. TCRdb's version of the immuneACCESS table is confined to in-frame rearrangements and falls short of the full clone set. An unresolved V gene accounts for under half of the shortfall where checked; the remainder is of unknown origin. D and trimming come from the DNA, and the V and J calls and clone size come from that table. The sample table shows about 37,000 clones, and under 35% are seen once. 1.5% to 2% of the sample is in the top ten clones.

This TCR derives from a human donor with melanoma. Source: tumor tissue (inferred from file names), taken from a patient given nivolumab and ipilimumab in sequence.

The CDR3 reads CASSSGQGLTNTEAFF. In nucleotide form, the sequence is TGTGCCAGCAGCTCCGGACAGGGACTTACGAACACTGAAGCTTTCTTT. The rearranged chain carries TRBV9 and TRBJ1-1; the central 8 bases match TRBD1. CDR1 and CDR2 are drawn from the germline V gene: SGDLS, YYNGEE. Relative to germline, V is missing 4 bases and J is missing 1 base, with 9 bases of the junction outside any gene match. From the cysteine up to the phenylalanine, the CDR3 has a length of 16 residues. CDR3 DNA is the only sequence kept; it has 48 bases, read in frame from the first base.